The rows below give T cell receptor beta chains drawn from one sample of a study of cytotoxic CD8 clonotypes in ibrutinib-treated CLL. Method: immunoSEQ multiplex PCR; TCRdb's copy keeps in-frame clones and lacks some. The profile shows 270,000 or so clones, 60% to 80% of them singletons. The input for sequencing was PBMCs, taken at disease progression, from a patient treated with ibrutinib. These receptors were obtained from a human donor with chronic lymphocytic leukemia. CDR3s include the opening cysteine and the closing phenylalanine or tryptophan. The D gene is left open where the match is weak. Clone size appears in some rows only: once, few, many, or a class for an expanded clone.

j_gene	d_gene	abundance	v_gene	CDR3nt	CDR3aa
TRBJ2-1	NA	NA	TRBV28	TGTGCCAGCAGCCCCCCTGTAGCGTCTCTATCCTACAATGAGCAGTTCTTC	CASSPPVASLSYNEQFF
TRBJ2-3	NA	NA	TRBV2	TGTGCCAGCAGAGGGAAGTTCACAGATACGCAGTATTTT	CASRGKFTDTQYF
TRBJ2-7	NA	NA	TRBV2	TGTGCCAGCAGCTATGAATACGAGCAGTACTTC	CASSYEYEQYF
TRBJ2-5	NA	NA	TRBV28	TGTGCCAGCAGCAACGCCGGGACAAGGACCCAGTACTTC	CASSNAGTRTQYF
TRBJ1-6	NA	NA	TRBV5-1	TGCGCCAGCGGAGTAAGACAGAGCTCCTATAATTCACCCCTCCACTTT	CASGVRQSSYNSPLHF
TRBJ1-2	TRBD1	NA	TRBV7-9	TGTGCCAGCAGTACGGGACAGGACTCTATGGCTACGGTCTATGGCTACACCTTC	CASSTGQDSMATVYGYTF
TRBJ2-6	TRBD1	NA	TRBV18	TGTGCCAGCTTCCGACTAAGGGGGCCGAGCTCTGGGGCCAACGTCCTGACTTTC	CASFRLRGPSSGANVLTF
TRBJ1-1	NA	few	TRBV9	TGTGCCAGCGGACGGAACACTGAAGCTTTCTTT	CASGRNTEAFF
TRBJ2-3	TRBD2	NA	TRBV2	TGTGCCACCGCAGCGGGAGGGCCCACAGATACGCAGTATTTT	CATAAGGPTDTQYF
TRBJ2-7	TRBD1	NA	TRBV9	TGTGCCAGCAGCGTGGGACAGGGGATAGCCTACGAGCAGTACTTC	CASSVGQGIAYEQYF
TRBJ1-5	NA	few	TRBV18	TGTGCCAGCTCACCGACCAAAACAAAGGATCAGCCCCAGCATTTT	CASSPTKTKDQPQHF
TRBJ2-2	NA	few	TRBV9	TGTGCCAGCAGCCCACAGGGTGGGAACACCGGGGAGCTGTTTTTT	CASSPQGGNTGELFF
TRBJ1-2	NA	NA	TRBV5-4	TGTGCCAGCAGCAACGGGCAACGGGGCGGCTACACCTTC	CASSNGQRGGYTF
TRBJ1-2	NA	NA	TRBV29-1	TGCAGCGTTGAAGATGGCAGGGGCTGGGGCTACACCTTC	CSVEDGRGWGYTF
TRBJ1-1	NA	NA	TRBV6-5	TGTGCCAGCAGCCCCTTGGGTGATGAAGCTTTCTTT	CASSPLGDEAFF
TRBJ2-1	NA	NA	TRBV29-1	TGCAGCGTTGAAGGGAGAAGCGGAAGAACCTACAATGAGCAGTTCTTC	CSVEGRSGRTYNEQFF
TRBJ2-3	TRBD2	NA	TRBV4-3	TGCGCCAGCAGCCAAAGGACTAGCGGGAGAAAATCTAGCACAGATACGCAGTATTTT	CASSQRTSGRKSSTDTQYF
TRBJ1-5	NA	NA	TRBV27	TGTGCCAGCAGTCCCCAACAGGGTAACAATCAGCCCCAGCATTTT	CASSPQQGNNQPQHF
TRBJ1-1	NA	NA	TRBV19	TGTGCCAGTAGTATAGTAGGCGGGTGGGGCACTACTGAAGCTTTCTTT	CASSIVGGWGTTEAFF
TRBJ2-1	NA	NA	TRBV7-9	TGTGCCACCTCGGAGAGTTTCTACTCCAATGAGCAGTTCTTC	CATSESFYSNEQFF
TRBJ1-6	NA	NA	TRBV4-1	TGCGCCAGCAGGTTAGCGAGCTCCTATAATTCACCCCTCCACTTT	CASRLASSYNSPLHF
TRBJ2-1	NA	NA	TRBV10-3	TGTGCCATCGGGGGCTACAATGAGCAGTTCTTC	CAIGGYNEQFF
TRBJ1-5	TRBD1	NA	TRBV7-2	TGTGCCAGCAGCTTTGACAGGGCAACTCAGCCCCAGCATTTT	CASSFDRATQPQHF
TRBJ2-3	NA	NA	TRBV20-1	TGCAGTGCTAGAGCCTATACGCAGTATTTT	CSARAYTQYF
TRBJ2-5	NA	once	TRBV11-2	TGTGCCAGCAGCAAAGGAGGGGAGACCCAGTACTTC	CASSKGGETQYF
TRBJ1-2	TRBD1	NA	TRBV7-9	TGTGCCAGCAGCTTAGGACCGGGACAGAACTATGGCTACACCTTC	CASSLGPGQNYGYTF
TRBJ2-7	TRBD2	NA	TRBV27	TGTGCCAGCAGGCCCCTAGCGGGAGGAACCTACGAGCAGTACTTC	CASRPLAGGTYEQYF
TRBJ1-2	NA	NA	TRBV10-3	TGTGCCATCAGTGATGGTTTAGCCGTCTATGGCTACACCTTC	CAISDGLAVYGYTF
TRBJ1-3	NA	NA	TRBV19	TGTGCCAGTAGGCCGAGCTCTGGAAACACCATATATTTT	CASRPSSGNTIYF
TRBJ1-2	NA	NA	TRBV2	TGTGCCAGCAGGACCGGCGGGGGGACCTATGGCTACACCTTC	CASRTGGGTYGYTF
TRBJ2-2	NA	NA	TRBV6-1	TGTGCCAGCAGTGCCGGAGCCCCCGGGGAGCTGTTTTTT	CASSAGAPGELFF
TRBJ2-7	TRBD2	NA	TRBV2	TGTGCCAGCCGATCGGGGGGGGCATCCTACGAGCAGTACTTC	CASRSGGASYEQYF
TRBJ1-4	NA	NA	TRBV5-1	TGCGCCAGCACTCGAGCCCCCGGGGCTAATGAAAAACTGTTTTTT	CASTRAPGANEKLFF
TRBJ2-2	TRBD2	NA	TRBV25-1	TGTGCCAGCAGTGAGCCAGGACTAGCGGGGGATCCCGGGGAGCTGTTTTTT	CASSEPGLAGDPGELFF
TRBJ1-1	NA	NA	TRBV5-1	TGCGCCAGCAGCTTGGGCGGCAGGGGAAACACTGAAGCTTTCTTT	CASSLGGRGNTEAFF
TRBJ1-1	TRBD1	NA	TRBV7-9	TGTGCCAGCAGCTTAGGGACAGGCATCACTGAAGCTTTCTTT	CASSLGTGITEAFF
TRBJ2-7	TRBD1	NA	TRBV2	TGTGCCAGCAGTACGACAGGGATCTACGAGCAGTACTTC	CASSTTGIYEQYF